Described below is a single TCR beta chain sequence and its context. Its antigen target is currently unknown. One base away lies a much larger clone, so this may be a sequencing read error. Donors were healthy HIV-negative adults with no recently reported acute infections or vaccinations. Only Caucasian adults living in Nashville, Tennessee, USA were represented among the donors. Magnetic negative selection was used to enrich CD4+ T cells, after which naive cells were positively selected on CD45RA and the negative fraction became the memory subset. After blood collection by leukapheresis, PBMCs were isolated using Ficoll-Histopaque density gradient centrifugation and then cryopreserved in the vapor phase of liquid nitrogen. Analytical flow cytometry was used to check the purity and quantity of each magnetically sorted T cell population. Genomic DNA was isolated from every sorted fraction and measured by UV absorbance on a Nanodrop 2000c.

This entry comes from a study of shared clonotypes between healthy human individuals (TCRdb year 2020). Turning to the overall study: A few men and two women, aged 18 to 49 years, made up the cohort. For each donor, CD4 naive and CD4 memory were each given three plates, CD8 naive was given two plates, and CD8 memory was given one plate. Blood TCR repertoires of 5 or 6 healthy adults were deeply sequenced to estimate repertoire size and the extent of clonotype sharing between individuals. Different laboratories and diverse techniques were used to prepare libraries and sequence TCR repertoires, to increase sequencing depth and limit assay-specific biases. Leukapheresis yielded between about 0.8 and 9.5 billion PBMCs per donor. Study-wide findings and limitations: Even with the large sequencing depth, rarefaction of the sorted-subset datasets indicated that sequencing was incomplete. Pairwise subsampling led to the expectation that sequencing depth would affect the degree of clonotype sharing among donors. The small number of donors limited the genetic and exposure-history diversity represented. Higher generation probabilities were observed for clonotypes shared by all four sorted-subset donors than for non-shared clonotypes. Larger estimated clonotype richness was generally found for naive subsets than for memory subsets. When four donors were compared, the shared fraction of clonotypes was about 5.2% for naive CD4, about 4% for naive CD8, 2% to 2.5% for memory CD4, and roughly 0.43% for memory CD8. Sampling was limited to blood, and TCR repertoires in tissue likely differ from TCR repertoires in blood.

The CDR3 goes from the cysteine to the phenylalanine over 14 residues. Only CDR3 DNA remains: 42 bases, in frame from the first base. Reading the germline V gene (reference sequence) gives CDR1 SEHNR and CDR2 FQNEAQ. V was cut back by 6 bases and J by 0 bases, leaving a gap of 9 bases between them. Using the deep immunoSEQ assay, multiplex PCR amplified TCR CDR3 regions from genomic DNA. Genomic DNA extracted from each cell subset was distributed evenly over all wells of several immunoSEQ 96-well plates, and each plate served as one replicate. Each replicate PCR for sorted subsets received approximately 220 ng genomic DNA, equal to about 30,000 T cell genomes. Purified libraries were quantified with a Qubit 3.0 fluorometer, sized on a Bioanalyzer 2100, and re-quantified with the KAPA Library Quantification kit. Every immunoSEQ 96-well plate was sequenced on a dedicated single-read 150-cycle Illumina NextSeq 550 flow cell. For the original study's pipeline: Because only junctional sequences without quality scores were contained in the immunoSEQ output, filtering matching that applied to full-length reads could not be performed. To assign V/J genes and CDR3, sequences were annotated against IMGT germline references using PyIR, a Python wrapper for IgBLAST v1.9. Reads were removed for weak V/J assignments (E-value above 1e-6), missing CDR3, stop codons, out-of-frame junctions, or ambiguous translated residues. A V3J clonotype was defined by an identical inferred V gene, J gene, and CDR3 amino acid sequence. Percentage overlap between repertoires was calculated by dividing the number of shared unique clonotypes by the size of the smaller repertoire. Richness of each repertoire was evaluated using RTK rarefaction, the Chao1 estimator, and Recon v2.1 estimates of unobserved clonotypes. For all TCRbeta clonotypes obtained by the gDNA method from a handful of donors, generation probabilities were computed with OLGA. TCRdb stores this immuneACCESS table with in-frame sequences only. Part of the clones is absent; in the studies checked, under half of the shortfall reflects unresolved V genes, and no reason is known for the rest. V, J and clone size are those of that table, while D and trimming were read from the DNA. For this sample there are hundreds of thousands of clones; around 74% appear just once. 1.5% to 2% of the sample belongs to the ten largest clones.

Recombination connected TRBV7-9 to TRBJ1-5; no D gene call is confident. What was sequenced was memory CD4+ T cells sorted from blood. The label giving this sample's cell subset or site can be read as: CD45RA-negative fraction. The sequence was collected from a woman in her thirties in good health. CDR3 reads: CASSGRNSNQPQHF. The nucleotides read TGTGCCAGCAGTGGACGGAATAGCAATCAGCCCCAGCATTTT.